These 18 T cell receptor beta chains were all obtained from the same sample, sequenced in a study of T cells in Graves' hyperthyroidism and ophthalmopathy. From RNA transcripts, TCR beta CDR3 regions were amplified. Researchers ran a first-round RT-PCR on the TCR CDR3 using the HTBI primer set. In TCRdb, the multiplex PCR reads were re-called with MiXCR into one record per CDR3 protein. The table has hundreds of thousands of distinct CDR3 sequences, 35% seen once. What was sequenced was blood. The receptors come from a woman in her thirties or forties with Graves' hyperthyroidism.

This clonotype was observed a few times. The chain joins TRBV10-3 to TRBJ2-5; D possibly corresponds to TRBD2 (5 bases). Germline V CDR1 and CDR2: ENHRY, SYGVKD. V was clipped by 10 bases and J by 0 bases, with 15 bases between them. The CDR3 is 14 residues long. The CDR3 DNA reads TGTGCCAGCAGCTTACTCGGGAACCAAGAGACCCAGTACTTC. Protein product: CASSLLGNQETQYF.

The chain carries TRBV14 and TRBJ1-4; D is tentatively TRBD1 or TRBD2 (5 bases each). The J call is in doubt because the DNA end fits TRBJ2-2 better. Per the germline V gene, CDR1 is SGHDN and CDR2 is FVKESK. The CDR3 spans 15 residues. As DNA, the CDR3 is TGTGCCAGCAGCCCTCCCGGGACGCGTATCGGGGAGCTGTTTTTT. Its translation is CASSPPGTRIGELFF.

Ten or more counts support this clonotype. The V call is TRBV9, the J call TRBJ1-1, with unresolved D. Germline V gives CDR1 SGDLS, CDR2 YYNGEE. The CDR3 is 13 amino acids. Between the trimmed V and J ends, which lost 0 bases and 5 bases, there was a span of 8 bases. CDR3 protein: CASSVGGRTEAFF. The DNA of the CDR3 is TGTGCCAGCAGCGTAGGTGGTCGGACTGAAGCTTTCTTT.

This clonotype was found once. V is TRBV15 and J is TRBJ2-7, with 8 bases aligning to TRBD1. The CDR3 totals 15 residues. Trimming cost V 0 bases and J 3 bases; bases outside gene matches: 4. Germline CDR1 LNHNV, CDR2 YYDKDF (reference sequence). The CDR3 region is CATSRDQQGDYEQYF. The CDR3 DNA is TGTGCCACCAGCAGAGATCAACAGGGGGACTACGAGCAGTACTTC. Full variable domain (outside the CDR3, taken from reference TRBV15 and TRBJ2-7): DAMVIQNPRYQVTQFGKPVTLSCSQTLNHNVMYWYQQKSSQAPKLLFHYYDKDFNNEADTPDNFQSRRPNTSFCFLDIRSPGLGDTAMYLCATSRDQQGDYEQYFGPGTRLTVT.

Ten or more counts support this clonotype. The chain combines TRBV5-1 with TRBJ1-1; D is undetermined. Germline V CDR1 and CDR2: SGHRS, YFSETQ. The CDR3 has 14 amino acids. V was shortened by 4 bases and J by 3 bases, with 13 bases between the two germline ends. CDR3 nucleotides: TGCGCCAGCAGCCAAGCCATTAGGGACACTGAAGCTTTCTTT. It encodes CASSQAIRDTEAFF.

The rearrangement links TRBV6-5 to TRBJ2-2; 8 nucleotides align to TRBD1. V shed 4 bases and J 3 bases; nucleotides not matched to a gene: 1. This CDR3 spans 14 amino acids. Per germline, CDR1 MNHEY and CDR2 SVGAGI. CDR3 DNA: TGTGCCAGCAGTTGGACAGGGCACACCGGGGAGCTGTTTTTT. Translation: CASSWTGHTGELFF.

V gene TRBV5-5 combines with J gene TRBJ2-7, with a tentative D call TRBD1 (6 bases). Trimming pared 6 bases from V and 2 bases from J, leaving 15 bases between. This CDR3 has 14 amino acids. Germline CDR1 SGHKS, CDR2 YYEKEE (reference sequence). This chain's CDR3 is CASNSPRGTYEQYF. Here the CDR3 DNA reads TGTGCCAGCAACTCGCCGAGGGGGACCTACGAGCAGTACTTC. The variable domain in full, with the rest retrieved from reference TRBV5-5 and TRBJ2-7, is DAGVTQSPTHLIKTRGQQVTLRCSPISGHKSVSWYQQVLGQGPQFIFQYYEKEERGRGNFPDRFSARQFPNYSSELNVNALLLGDSALYLCASNSPRGTYEQYFGPGTRLTVT.

The chain combines TRBV20-1 with TRBJ1-4; 7 positions agree with TRBD1. Germline CDR1 and CDR2: DFQATT and SNEGSKA (reference sequence). There are 14 residues in the CDR3. J gave up 5 bases and V 6 bases, and 9 bases lay outside the gene matches. In DNA form, the CDR3 reads TGCAGTGCAGTAAACAGGGGAACGAATGAAAAACTGTTTTTT. Translation gives CSAVNRGTNEKLFF.

This clonotype was counted at least ten times. The rearrangement joins TRBV7-2 to TRBJ2-5; 14 nucleotides align to TRBD2. From germline, CDR1 is SGHTA and CDR2 FQGNSA. This CDR3 region has 16 residues. V lost 5 bases and J lost 4; bases outside the gene matches: 6. CDR3: CASSTKTSGGAETQYF. The CDR3 DNA is TGTGCCAGCAGCACTAAGACTAGCGGGGGGGCAGAGACCCAGTACTTC.

In the case of this clonotype: The junction differs from germline at one of its ends, possibly a read error. The chain is built from TRBV9 and TRBJ2-5; no clear D gene. The germline CDR1 and CDR2 sequences are SGDLS and YYNGEE. The CDR3 is made up of 15 amino acids. The CDR3 DNA sequence: TGCGCCAGCAGCCGTAGTAATAGCCGAGCGGAGACCCAGTACTTC. This encodes CASSRSNSRAETQYF.

This clonotype has ten or more counts. The chain has TRBV7-9 and TRBJ1-1, with 7 bases matching TRBD1. This CDR3 contains 15 residues. Germline V gives CDR1 SEHNR, CDR2 FQNEAQ (reference sequence). V was pared by 1 base and J by 1 base, with 3 bases of the junction left unmatched. The CDR3 loop reads CASSLGTGRNTEAFF. DNA for the CDR3: TGTGCCAGCAGCTTAGGGACAGGAAGGAACACTGAAGCTTTCTTT.

This clonotype was counted a few times. The gene calls are TRBV10-1 and TRBJ2-7, with 8 bases aligning to TRBD1. V gave up 2 bases and J gave up 3 bases; unmatched junction bases: 6. Germline CDR1 reads WNHNN; CDR2 reads SYGVQD (reference sequence). This CDR3 contains 15 residues. CDR3 region: CASSESLDRVYEQYF. CDR3 nucleotides: TGCGCCAGCAGTGAGAGTTTGGACAGGGTCTACGAGCAGTACTTC.

Remarks on this clonotype: A much larger clone differs by one base, so this may be a read error. This chain links TRBV10-3 with TRBJ1-1; tentative D call: TRBD1 (5 bases). This CDR3 is built from 14 residues. CDR1 is ENHRY, CDR2 SYGVKD, per germline. V was trimmed by 7 bases and J by 5 bases, leaving 17 bases between them. In DNA, the CDR3 is TGTGCCATCACCCCGGATACGGGGGGGACTGAAGCTTTCTTT. This encodes CAITPDTGGTEAFF.

The chain combines TRBV20-1 with TRBJ2-7; 14 nucleotides line up with TRBD2. Germline V gene lookup returns CDR1 DFQATT and CDR2 SNEGSKA (reference sequence). The trim removed 6 bases at V and 2 bases at J, leaving 6 bases unmatched. This CDR3 has 15 amino acids. The CDR3 DNA is TGCAGTGCAGCGGGACTAGCGGGAGTAACCTACGAGCAGTACTTC. It encodes CSAAGLAGVTYEQYF.

The chain has TRBV12-3 or TRBV12-4 and TRBJ2-5, with a tentative D call TRBD2 (6 bases). V shed 2 bases and J shed 0 bases, with 13 bases lying between them. This CDR3 is 16 amino acids long. Written as DNA, the CDR3 is TGTGCCAGCAGTTTAAGGCTGCGGGGCGACCAAGAGACCCAGTACTTC. This sequence encodes CASSLRLRGDQETQYF.

This clonotype was recorded once. J is TRBJ2-2 and V is TRBV10-3; D possibly corresponds to TRBD1 (6 bases). The V and J ends lost 2 bases and 4 bases respectively, with 11 bases between them. CDR3 size: 15 residues. Germline loops: CDR1 ENHRY, CDR2 SYGVKD. The CDR3 bases are TGTGCCATCAGTGAGAGGGGCAGGGGCACCGGGGAGCTGTTTTTT. Residues: CAISERGRGTGELFF.

The rearrangement uses TRBV20-1 and TRBJ2-2, with 9 positions matching TRBD2. Germline loops: CDR1 DFQATT, CDR2 SNEGSKA (reference sequence). V shed 4 bases, J shed 0 bases, and the junction held 9 bases outside the gene matches. CDR3 length: 17 amino acids. CDR3 DNA: TGCAGTGCTACTGCTAGGGCTAGCGGGGCGAACACCGGGGAGCTGTTTTTT. The encoded protein is CSATARASGANTGELFF.

This clonotype was seen ten or more times. The genes are TRBV29-1 and TRBJ1-2; the D gene is possibly TRBD1 (5 bases). Germline-derived CDR1 and CDR2 are SQVTM and ANQGSEA. This CDR3 region has 13 residues. Trimming removed 1 base from V and 6 bases from J, with 12 bases in between. In DNA, the CDR3 is TGCAGCGTTGAAGTTGGGGGGGGGGATGGCTACACCTTC. Translating it yields CSVEVGGGDGYTF.